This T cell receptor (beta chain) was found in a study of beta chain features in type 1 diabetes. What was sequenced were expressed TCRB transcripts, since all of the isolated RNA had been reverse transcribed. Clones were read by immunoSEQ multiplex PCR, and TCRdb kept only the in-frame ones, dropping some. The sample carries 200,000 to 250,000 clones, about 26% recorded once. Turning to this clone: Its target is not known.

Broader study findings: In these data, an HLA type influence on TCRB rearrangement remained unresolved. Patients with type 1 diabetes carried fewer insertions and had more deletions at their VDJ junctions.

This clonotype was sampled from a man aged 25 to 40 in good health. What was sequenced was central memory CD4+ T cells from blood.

CDR3: CASSPLDRGLPEQFF. CDR3 DNA: TGTGCCAGCAGTCCGCTGGACAGGGGGCTACCTGAGCAGTTCTTC. The chain employs TRBV27 and TRBJ2-1, with 11 bases that match TRBD1. The CDR3 covers 15 residues. Germline loops: CDR1 MNHEY, CDR2 SMNVEV (reference sequence). The V gene end was trimmed by 5 bases and the J gene end by 9 bases; junction bases not matched to a gene: 9.